The entry that follows covers one T cell receptor beta chain sequence. These data come from a study of T cell responses to AZD1222 COVID-19 vaccine. V lost 8 bases, J lost 4 bases, and 18 bases lay in between. Germline V lookup: CDR1 MNHEY, CDR2 SMNVEV (reference sequence). There are 14 residues in the CDR3. Sequencing was performed with immunoSEQ multiplex PCR; in TCRdb, only in-frame clones are kept and a portion is missing. The sample contains some 120,000 clones, more than 85% of which appear only once. The rearrangement uses TRBV27 and TRBJ2-7; D remains unclear. The sequences come from peripheral blood, collected on day 0 of AZD1222 vaccination. This TCR was sampled from an adult in good health. CDR3 region: CASCNPGPPYEQYF. Written as DNA, the CDR3 is TGTGCCAGCTGTAATCCGGGTCCACCTTACGAGCAGTACTTC.